This TCR beta chain stems from a study of T-cell reconstitution after alpha-beta-depleted transplantation in children (dated by TCRdb to between 2015 and 2016). Background on the whole study: The study quantitatively tracked T-cell immune reconstitution after TCRalphabeta/CD19-depleted allogeneic hematopoietic cell transplantation in children using TCR repertoire profiling.

As for this clonotype: The antigen it binds to is not known. At one boundary the junction diverges from the germline segment, which might be a read error.

Taken with the paper, the label for treatment or condition translates to: allogeneic hematopoietic cell transplantation with graft depleted of TCRalphabeta T cells and CD19 B cells. The transplant recipients were children given TCRalphabeta/CD19-depleted allogeneic hematopoietic cell grafts. Libraries were made using PCR. Sequencing relied on an Illumina HiSeq 2500. TCR library preparation used molecular barcoding, with unique molecular identifiers applied to normalize quantification of the TCRbeta repertoire. TCRdb redid the processing of the public reads, applying fastp at Q25 and MiXCR, and retained in-frame beta chains. CDR3 protein sequences are deduplicated, and each keeps its most common genes and DNA. For this sample there are a few hundred thousand distinct CDR3 sequences; 27% appear just once. Clones ranked in the top ten supply about 35% of the sample. Inclusive of the bounding cysteine and phenylalanine, the CDR3 is 19 residues long. Solely the CDR3 DNA is kept, with 57 bases framed from the first base.

General findings and caveats noted by the study authors: In some patients, the high TCRbeta diversity seen at day 60 was put down to recipient T cells and intrathymic progenitors that had survived conditioning. The apparently early alphabetaT-cell count recovery about two months after transplant was reportedly dependent on only several hundred rapidly expanded clones derived from non-depleted graft cells. The frequencies of hyperexpanded clones fell over the following months, and after one year, T-cell counts and TCRbeta diversity were mostly attributed to newly produced T cells.

Specimen: PBMCs, collected before TCRalphabeta/CD19-depleted stem cell transplant. The chain is made from TRBV12-3 or TRBV12-4 and TRBJ2-3; 12 bases in the junction line up with TRBD2. The TCR was taken from a boy in the first two years of life with Wiskott-Aldrich syndrome, due to receive a stem cell transplant. In nucleotides, the sequence is TGTACCAGCAGTTTAGACGATAGACTAGCGGGAGTGTTCACAGATACGCAGTATTTT. It translates to CTSSLDDRLAGVFTDTQYF.